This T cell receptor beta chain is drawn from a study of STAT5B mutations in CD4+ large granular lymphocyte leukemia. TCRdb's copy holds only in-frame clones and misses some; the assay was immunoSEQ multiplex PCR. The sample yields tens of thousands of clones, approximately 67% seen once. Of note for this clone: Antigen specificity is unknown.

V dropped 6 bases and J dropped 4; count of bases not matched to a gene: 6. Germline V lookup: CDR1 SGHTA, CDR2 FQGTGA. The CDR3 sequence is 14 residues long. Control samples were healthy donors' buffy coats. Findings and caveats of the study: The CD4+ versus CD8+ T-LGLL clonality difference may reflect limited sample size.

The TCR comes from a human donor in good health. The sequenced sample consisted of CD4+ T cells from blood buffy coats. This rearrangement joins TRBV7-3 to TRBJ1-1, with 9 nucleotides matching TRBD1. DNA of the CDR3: TGTGCCAGCAGTTATACAGGGGGCGTCACTGAAGCTTTCTTT. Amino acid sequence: CASSYTGGVTEAFF.